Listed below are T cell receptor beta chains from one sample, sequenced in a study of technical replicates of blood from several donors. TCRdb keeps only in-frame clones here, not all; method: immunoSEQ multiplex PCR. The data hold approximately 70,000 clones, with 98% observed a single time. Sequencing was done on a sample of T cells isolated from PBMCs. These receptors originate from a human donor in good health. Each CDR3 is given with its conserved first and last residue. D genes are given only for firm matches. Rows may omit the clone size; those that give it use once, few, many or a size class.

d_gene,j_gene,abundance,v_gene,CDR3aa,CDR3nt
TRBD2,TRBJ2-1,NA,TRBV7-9,CASSFSLAGRREQFF,TGTGCCAGCAGCTTTTCCCTAGCGGGGAGGCGTGAGCAGTTCTTC
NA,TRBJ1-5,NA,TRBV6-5,CASSPGSNQPQHF,TGTGCCAGCTCCCCAGGGTCCAATCAGCCCCAGCATTTT
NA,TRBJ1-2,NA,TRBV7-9,CASSFLSRDYGYTF,TGTGCCAGCAGCTTCCTGTCCCGGGATTATGGCTACACCTTC
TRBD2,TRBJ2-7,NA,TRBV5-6,CASSFPSGSYEQYF,TGTGCCAGCAGCTTCCCTAGCGGCTCCTACGAGCAGTACTTC
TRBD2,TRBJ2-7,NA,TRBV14,CASSQLAGGTYEQYF,TGTGCCAGCAGCCAACTAGCGGGAGGGACCTACGAGCAGTACTTC
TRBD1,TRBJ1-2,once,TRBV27,CASRQGLNYGYTF,TGTGCCAGTAGACAGGGACTTAACTATGGCTACACCTTC
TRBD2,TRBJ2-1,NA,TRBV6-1,CASSDPGLAGFYNEQFF,TGTGCCAGCAGTGATCCCGGACTAGCGGGTTTCTACAATGAGCAGTTCTTC
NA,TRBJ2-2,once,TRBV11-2,CASSKGFGAGELFF,TGTGCCAGCAGCAAAGGATTCGGGGCCGGGGAGCTGTTTTTT
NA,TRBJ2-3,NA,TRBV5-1,CASSLGQDSTDTQYF,TGCGCCAGCAGCTTGGGGCAGGATAGCACAGATACGCAGTATTTT
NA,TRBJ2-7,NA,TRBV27,CASGGTFSGEQYF,TGTGCCAGCGGCGGAACCTTCTCGGGGGAGCAGTACTTC
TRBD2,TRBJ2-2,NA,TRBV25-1,CASSESPSGRSGELFF,TGTGCCAGCAGTGAATCCCCTAGCGGGAGGTCCGGGGAGCTGTTTTTT
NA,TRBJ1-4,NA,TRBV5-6,CASSLELANEKLFF,TGTGCCAGCAGCTTGGAGCTAGCTAATGAAAAACTGTTTTTT
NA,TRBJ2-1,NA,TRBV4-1,CASSQSTGIRQFF,TGCGCCAGCAGCCAATCTACAGGGATCCGGCAGTTCTTC
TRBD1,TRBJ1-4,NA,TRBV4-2,CASRFGTGGDEGEKLFF,TGTGCCAGCAGGTTCGGGACAGGGGGCGACGAGGGGGAAAAACTGTTTTTT
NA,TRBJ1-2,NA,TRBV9,CASSPEGGWASNYGYTF,TGTGCCAGCAGCCCTGAGGGGGGGTGGGCCTCTAACTATGGCTACACCTTC
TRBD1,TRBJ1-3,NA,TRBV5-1,CASSLAVRGRGNTIYF,TGCGCCAGCAGCTTGGCTGTCAGGGGGCGAGGAAACACCATATATTTT
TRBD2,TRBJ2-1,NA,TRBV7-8,CASSLALASGLSYNEQFF,TGTGCCAGCAGCTTAGCCTTGGCTAGCGGGCTGTCCTACAATGAGCAGTTCTTC
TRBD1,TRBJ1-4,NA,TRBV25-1,CASSEFDIQGADEKLFF,TGTGCCAGCAGTGAATTTGACATACAGGGGGCGGATGAAAAACTGTTTTTT
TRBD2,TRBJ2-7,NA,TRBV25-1,CASSTSGGTYEQYF,TGTGCCAGCAGTACTAGCGGGGGGACGTACGAGCAGTACTTC
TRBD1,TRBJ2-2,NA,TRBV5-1,CASSLESLDRGPSFF,TGCGCCAGCAGCTTGGAATCGCTCGACAGGGGGCCGTCGTTTTTT
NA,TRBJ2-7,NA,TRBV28,CASSLSPGAAYEQYF,TGTGCCAGCAGTTTATCCCCAGGGGCCGCTTACGAGCAGTACTTC
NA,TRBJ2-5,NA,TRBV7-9,CASSSQGETQYF,TGTGCCAGCAGCTCCCAGGGCGAGACCCAGTACTTC
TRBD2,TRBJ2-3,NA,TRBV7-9,CASSWTSGTDTQYF,TGTGCCAGCAGCTGGACTAGCGGCACAGATACGCAGTATTTT
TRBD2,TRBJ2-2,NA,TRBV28,CASSFWREVAGELFF,TGTGCCAGCAGTTTCTGGCGGGAGGTGGCCGGGGAGCTGTTTTTT
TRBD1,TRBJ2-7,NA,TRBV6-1,CASSERDRGLSYEQYF,TGTGCCAGCAGTGAAAGGGACAGGGGTCTCTCCTACGAGCAGTACTTC
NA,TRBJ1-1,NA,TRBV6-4,CASSDSIPGSEAFF,TGTGCCAGCAGTGACTCGATCCCGGGGTCTGAAGCTTTCTTT
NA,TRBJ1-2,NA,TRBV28,CASSLRVNYGYTF,TGTGCCAGCAGTTTAAGAGTTAACTATGGCTACACCTTC
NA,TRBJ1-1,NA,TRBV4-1,CASSQPPNQFQGFTATAFF,TGCGCCAGCAGCCAACCCCCTAACCAATTTCAGGGTTTTACAGCGACAGCTTTCTTT
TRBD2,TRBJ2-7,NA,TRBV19,CASSIAGGSYEQYF,TGTGCCAGTAGTATAGCGGGGGGTTCCTACGAGCAGTACTTC
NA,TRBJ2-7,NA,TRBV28,CASSFPRRRYEQYF,TGTGCCAGCAGTTTCCCTAGGAGGCGCTACGAGCAGTACTTC
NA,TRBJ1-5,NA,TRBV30,CAWSVRGNQPQHF,TGTGCCTGGAGTGTACGAGGTAATCAGCCCCAGCATTTT
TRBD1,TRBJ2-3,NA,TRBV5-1,CASSSTGTGTDTQYF,TGCGCCAGCAGCTCGACAGGGACGGGCACAGATACGCAGTATTTT
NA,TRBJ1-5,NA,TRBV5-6,CASSLAGGYNQPQHF,TGTGCCAGCAGCTTGGCGGGGGGCTACAATCAGCCCCAGCATTTT
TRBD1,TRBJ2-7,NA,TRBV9,CASSLRQGLVYEQYF,TGTGCCAGCAGCTTACGACAGGGGTTAGTATACGAGCAGTACTTC
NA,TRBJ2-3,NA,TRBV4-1,CASSQTVDTQYF,TGCGCCAGCAGCCAGACAGTAGATACGCAGTATTTT
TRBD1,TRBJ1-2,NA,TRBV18,CASSPGSGQRDFNYGYTF,TGTGCCAGCTCACCGGGGTCGGGACAGAGAGATTTTAACTATGGCTACACCTTC
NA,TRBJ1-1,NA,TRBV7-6,CASSPRAGMNTEAFF,TGTGCCAGCAGCCCGCGAGCGGGGATGAACACTGAAGCTTTCTTT
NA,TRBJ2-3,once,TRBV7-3,CASSPTGSQNTQYF,TGTGCCAGCAGCCCCACAGGGTCCCAGAATACGCAGTATTTT
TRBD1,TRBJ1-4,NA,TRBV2,CASSHPTGAANEKLFF,TGTGCCAGCAGTCACCCTACAGGGGCGGCTAATGAAAAACTGTTTTTT
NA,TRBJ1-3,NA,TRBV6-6,CASSSSGNRNTIYF,TGTGCCAGCAGTTCTTCAGGGAATAGAAACACCATATATTTT
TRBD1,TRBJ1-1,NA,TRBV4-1,CASSQDGEGGPLLVVGTEAFF,TGCGCCAGCAGCCAAGATGGTGAAGGGGGCCCTTTGCTTGTCGTTGGCACTGAAGCTTTCTTT
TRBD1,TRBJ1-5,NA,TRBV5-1,CASSFGTGSLREAQHF,TGCGCCAGCAGCTTTGGGACAGGGAGCCTCAGGGAGGCCCAGCATTTT
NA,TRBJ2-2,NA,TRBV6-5,CASREAGELFF,TGTGCCAGCAGAGAGGCTGGGGAGCTGTTTTTT
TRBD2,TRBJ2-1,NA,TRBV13,CASSSLTSGSYNEQFF,TGTGCCAGCAGCTCCCTGACTAGCGGATCCTACAATGAGCAGTTCTTC
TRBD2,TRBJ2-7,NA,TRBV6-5,CASSYSVGRSSYEQYF,TGTGCCAGCAGTTACTCGGTCGGGAGGAGCTCCTACGAGCAGTACTTC
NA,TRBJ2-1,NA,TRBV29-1,CSVGGPSYNEQFF,TGCAGCGTTGGAGGTCCGTCCTACAATGAGCAGTTCTTC
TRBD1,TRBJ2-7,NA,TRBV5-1,CASSFGTGDGEQYF,TGCGCCAGCAGCTTCGGGACAGGGGACGGCGAGCAGTACTTC
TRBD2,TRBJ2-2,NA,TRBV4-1,CASSQDALAGSTGELFF,TGCGCCAGCAGCCAAGATGCGCTAGCGGGAAGCACCGGGGAGCTGTTTTTT
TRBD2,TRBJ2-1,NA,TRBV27,CASRLASYNEQFF,TGTGCCAGTCGACTAGCTTCCTACAATGAGCAGTTCTTC
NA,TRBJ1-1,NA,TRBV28,CASRSDRRKNTEAFF,TGTGCCAGCAGATCCGACAGGCGCAAGAACACTGAAGCTTTCTTT
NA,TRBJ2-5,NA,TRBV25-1,CASSDGQTFQETQYF,TGTGCCAGCAGCGACGGACAGACCTTCCAAGAGACCCAGTACTTC
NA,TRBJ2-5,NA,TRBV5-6,CASSLGGFRETQYF,TGTGCCAGCAGCTTGGGAGGTTTCCGAGAGACCCAGTACTTC
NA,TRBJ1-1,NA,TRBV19,CASSIYPPTNTEAFF,TGTGCCAGTAGTATATATCCTCCTACGAACACTGAAGCTTTCTTT
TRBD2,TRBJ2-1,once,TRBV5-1,CASSRLTSGQFYGGEQFF,TGCGCCAGCAGCCGACTTACTAGCGGCCAATTTTATGGGGGTGAGCAGTTCTTC
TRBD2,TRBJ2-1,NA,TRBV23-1,CASSQSRKLAGYNEQFF,TGCGCCAGCAGTCAATCAAGAAAACTAGCGGGATACAATGAGCAGTTCTTC